The text below deals with one TCR beta chain. Antigen unknown. The CDR3 contains 14 residues. Per germline, CDR1 DFQATT and CDR2 SNEGSKA (reference sequence). Between the trimmed V and J ends, which lost 3 bases and 2 bases, there was a span of 11 bases. This sample was included in a study of T cell responses to AZD1222 COVID-19 vaccine. TCRdb keeps only in-frame clones here, not all; method: immunoSEQ multiplex PCR. The sample includes fewer than 150,000 clones, approximately 86% seen only once; the top ten take approximately 3.5%. Study-wide results and caveats: Spike-specific TCR breadth and depth rose after two AZD1222 doses. The donor group comprised mostly white British people and more females; the analysis possibly underestimated clonal diversity. The study sampled repertoires only after the peak T cell response.

The chain is built from TRBV20-1 and TRBJ2-1, with no clear D. The clonotype originates from an adult in good health. Specimen: peripheral blood, collected on day 0 of AZD1222 vaccination. The CDR3 DNA follows: TGCAGTGCTAGTCAGATAGATGCCTACAATGAGCAGTTCTTC. Translating gives CSASQIDAYNEQFF.